This T cell receptor (beta chain) originates from a study of cytomegalovirus exposure and HLA in healthy donors (dated 2017 in TCRdb). About the full investigation: According to an earlier analysis of several hundred of the donors, 150 million to 200 million T cells yielded 117 million unique TCR beta sequences and roughly 280 Gb of sequence data. Approximately 310 gigabases of sequencing data and approximately 85 million unique TCR sequences were included in an early release covering 550 to 650 HLA-typed donors. Of the roughly 400 genotyped donors, 65% to 90% fell in the genetic ancestry cluster associated with self-reported Caucasian donors. The study was designed to test whether signatures of past pathogen exposure could be identified by cataloging public T cell receptors. Using immunosequencing, the study profiled T cell repertoires from 666 subjects and related those repertoires to cytomegalovirus serostatus. Besides the first cohort of about 730 subjects, a separate validation cohort made up of roughly 120 different subjects was used. The study combined high-throughput TCR immunosequencing, statistical association of individual TCRs with disease status, and machine learning to predict cytomegalovirus infection status. To study patterns of TCR occurrence, a later analysis re-analyzed previously published TCR beta repertoires from around 700 donors and added high-resolution HLA genotyping. The later analysis used no new phenotypic data to find candidate immune exposures, relying instead on TCR beta sequences and their occurrence across donors. To decide whether each TCR beta V gene segment behaved as functional or pseudogenic, an earlier analysis of some 540 of the donors relied on high-throughput TCR beta sequencing. Donor age, sex, ethnicity and CMV serostatus were collected together with the repertoire data. A later genetic analysis used genome-wide SNP genotypes for about 60% of the roughly 700 donors, treating that subset as a discovery cohort. Every repertoire in the discovery cohort had been generated on one and the same sequencing platform. HLA typing included class I and class II loci at four-digit resolution. The number of typed donors differed by locus: roughly 629-630 for A, B, C, DRB1 and DQB1; some 500 for DQA1; fewer than 610 for DPA1; and some 470 for DPB1. Four to six DR-DQ haplotypes were handled as single units for association and clustering because linkage in the cohort was strong. Among 300 to 450 genotyped donors of the cohort, an average of roughly 240,000 unique TCR beta nucleotide sequences were sequenced per donor, 15% to 20% of them non-productive.

About this clone itself: Its binding antigen is unknown. No base-level quality is on record; no much larger clone is a single base apart.

In total, 500 to 700 healthy bone marrow donors made up the cohort. At the time of sampling, every cohort member was nominally healthy, though immune exposures that went unrecorded were likely present. The donor was CMV seronegative and belonged to the group of around 400 seronegative cohort members. Every donor gave a peripheral blood sample, and the peripheral blood mononuclear cells from that sample were used for TCR beta sequencing. The Qiagen DNeasy Blood Extraction Kit was used to extract genomic DNA from the blood cell samples. Preparation of the library involved the immunoSEQ multiplex PCR assay. For the multiplex PCR, a mixture combining 60 forward primers for TCR Vbeta segments and 13 reverse primers for TCR Jbeta segments was used. The CDR3 region of rearranged TCR beta genes was amplified from genomic DNA with a multiplex PCR assay. On the Illumina HiSeq System, the amplified TCR beta libraries were sequenced as 87-base-pair reads. As for the original processing: A later analysis tallied 75 million to 95 million unique TCR beta chains across the 550 to 850 repertoires, and around 9.9 million of those chains were shared by two or more donors. To remove PCR and sequencing errors, raw reads were error-corrected and collapsed into unique sequences using a nearest-neighbor algorithm that merged closely related sequences. V, D and J gene segments were assigned by aligning CDR3 sequences to IMGT reference sequences. For a sequence to be retained, at least a six-nucleotide match to both a V gene segment and a J gene segment was required. A rearrangement counted as productive if the CDR3 had no stop codons and remained in frame with V and J, and every other rearrangement counted as non-productive. CDR3 was defined by IMGT convention, running from the second conserved V-encoded cysteine to the conserved J-encoded phenylalanine. The earlier analysis of 500 to 600 of the donors excluded sequences that lacked an unambiguous match to a single V gene segment. In an earlier analysis of some 590 of the donors, a V segment was called functional when productive rearrangements were above 56.7%, and segregating when the standard deviation between donors exceeded 5%. A statistical classification framework was built for diagnosing cytomegalovirus status from the catalog of TCR beta chain sequences. A later analysis assigned V and J genes by comparing TCR nucleotide sequences with IMGT/GENE-DB human TR gene sequences. In a later analysis, CDR3 sequences and most-parsimonious VDJ recombination scenarios were assigned using the TCRdist pipeline. In a later analysis, every TCR beta chain was defined by the combination of its CDR3 amino acid sequence and its V-gene family, and reads without a unique V-gene family were dropped. As a way to deal with suspected cross-contamination and a sequencing artifact, a later analysis dropped 450 to 700 nucleotide sequences that were highly shared and had low generation probability. For each public chain, a later analysis derived a clonal expansion index from normalized ranks of inferred template counts within each repertoire. In a later analysis, generation probabilities were computed using a VDJ recombination model fitted to out-of-frame rearrangements, and the results were checked against IGoR. In a later analysis, hypergeometric tests were used to score TCR-TCR, TCR-HLA and TCR-CMV co-occurrence, with a repertoire-size bias correction applied to TCR pairs. False discovery rates were estimated in a later analysis by permuting HLA or CMV assignments 20 times. In a later analysis, co-occurring TCRs were grouped with DBSCAN, and TCRdist sequence similarity was added when clustering was performed within HLA-allele-positive subsets. For co-occurrence clustering, repertoires with fewer than 30,000 or more than 120,000 public chains were excluded, along with a handful of repertoires with anomalous nucleotide sharing. Entries here come from immuneACCESS through TCRdb and include only in-frame sequences with V and J called. Some clones fail to appear in such tables; in the studies checked, an unresolved V gene covers under half of the shortfall, and the cause of the remainder is unknown. V, J and clone size derive from that table, while D and trimming were established from the DNA sequence. The sample yields about 120,000 clones; over 70% were counted once. 2.5% to 3.5% of the sample lies in the top ten.

V drops 0 bases and J drops 3 bases, leaving 14 bases in between. Reading from cysteine to phenylalanine, the CDR3 counts 16 amino acids. The DNA shown is the 48-base CDR3, in frame from base 1. The germline V gene (reference sequence) supplies CDR1 PRHDT and CDR2 FYEKMQ. General study outcomes and caveats: Roughly uniform sequencing depth across donors was assumed in presence/absence analyses, although this assumption may not hold. According to a later analysis, TCR association rates differed among HLA loci, with DRB1 alleles showing the most associated TCRs and HLA-C alleles showing the fewest. For the cohort, immune exposure information was limited to CMV serostatus. Compared with the approximately 710-donor mean, donors in an Asian-associated ancestry cluster had fewer N-insertions in productive TCRs, according to a later genetic analysis. Several of the top co-occurrence clusters appeared to be linked to parvovirus B19, influenza, CMV and Epstein-Barr virus, according to a later analysis. Most TCR sequences were seen in very few donors, while some public TCRs were found in many individuals. In a later analysis, HLA-associated TCR beta chains were found to be more clonally expanded and to have lower generation probabilities than equally common non-associated chains. A cluster of highly shared sequence variants was judged likely to be a technical artifact of the sequencing pipeline. A further reported finding was that TCR beta sequences accurately predicted the HLA-A and HLA-B alleles for most subjects in the first cohort. Three of the identified cytomegalovirus-associated TCR beta chains were confirmed in vitro to be specific for cytomegalovirus antigens. In an earlier analysis of some 540 of the donors, most TCR beta V segments appeared in productive rearrangements about 87% or about 30% of the time, broadly matching IMGT annotations. The classifier was reported to diagnose cytomegalovirus status with high specificity and sensitivity in both the original and validation cohorts. In the study, roughly 160 TCR beta chains were listed as associated with cytomegalovirus. In a later genetic analysis, a missense DCLRE1C variant was associated with V-gene and J-gene trimming of TCR beta chains, and the association was replicated in an independent cohort. Correlated functional status among segregating V segments might be attributable to linkage disequilibrium, but an unknown experimental factor could not be ruled out. A later analysis found that most CMV-associated TCR beta chains appeared HLA-restricted, with HLA associations seemingly driven largely by CMV exposure. Because some donors lacked HLA typing at each locus, the association tests relied only on the typed subset. When HLA alleles, especially DR and DQ, strongly co-occurred, attributing TCR associations to individual alleles was difficult. A later analysis associated some 17,000 TCR beta sequences with specific HLA alleles at a false discovery rate of 0.05. Some IMGT-functional V segments, including TRBV6-2 and TRBV6-3, could not be told apart with the 87-base-pair reads, so those segments were excluded. Because counts were too low, roughly 17 rarely observed V segments, including chromosome 9 orphons, were left out of the earlier analysis of some 600 of the donors. According to the authors, the approach could potentially be generalized to other disease states and immunological phenotypes. The cohort was sequenced for TCR beta chains only, and without alpha or paired-chain data the features that could be detected were limited.

The sample comprised PBMCs. The sequence links TRBV13 to TRBJ1-2; TRBD1 is a weak D gene call, 5 bases matching. This TCR derives from a woman aged 45-59 years in good health and CMV-seronegative. This receptor has the CDR3 CASSLGGGAQDYGYTF. The nucleotides read TGTGCCAGCAGCTTAGGGGGCGGGGCCCAAGACTATGGCTACACCTTC.